Reported below is one T cell receptor beta chain. Per-patient samples, pretreatment and on-treatment, numbered 1 to 8. This sample is part of a study of PD-L1 blockade in urothelial cancer. Overall study context: Starting around 2014, patients were given atezolizumab (1,200 mg intravenously every 3 weeks). Patients had received 0 to 3 prior chemotherapy regimens.

Spiking of synthetic TCR analog templates was performed in each PCR. Measured with immunoSEQ multiplex PCR; TCRdb has only the in-frame clones, and not every one. Of more than 45,000 clones in the sample, about 91% were seen once. V was clipped by 5 bases and J by 5 bases; unmatched bases: 1. Germline V gives CDR1 MDHEN, CDR2 SYDVKM. This CDR3 region has 12 residues. The source is a man older than 75 with urothelial cancer. V usage is TRBV28 and J usage is TRBJ1-2; 8 nucleotides align to TRBD1. Sequenced material: PBMCs, taken around atezolizumab (anti-PD-L1) treatment. CDR3 amino acids: CASSGDRYGYTF. CDR3 nucleotides: TGTGCCAGCAGTGGGGACAGGTATGGCTACACCTTC.